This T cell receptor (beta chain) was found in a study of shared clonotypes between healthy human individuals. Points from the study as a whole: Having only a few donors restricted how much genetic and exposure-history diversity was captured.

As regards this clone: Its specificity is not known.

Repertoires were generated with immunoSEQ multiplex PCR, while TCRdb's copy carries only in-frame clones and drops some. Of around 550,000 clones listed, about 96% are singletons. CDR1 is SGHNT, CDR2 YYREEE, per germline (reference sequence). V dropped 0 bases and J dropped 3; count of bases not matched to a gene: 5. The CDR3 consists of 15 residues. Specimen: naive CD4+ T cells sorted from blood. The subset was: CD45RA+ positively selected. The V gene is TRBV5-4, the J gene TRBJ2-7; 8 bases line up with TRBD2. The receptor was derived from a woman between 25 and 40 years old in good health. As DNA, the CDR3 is TGTGCCAGCAGCTTGGGTAGCGGGGCCATCTACGAGCAGTACTTC. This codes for CASSLGSGAIYEQYF. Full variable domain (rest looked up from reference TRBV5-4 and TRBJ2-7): ETGVTQSPTHLIKTRGQQVTLRCSSQSGHNTVSWYQQALGQGPQFIFQYYREEENGRGNFPPRFSGLQFPNYSSELNVNALELDDSALYLCASSLGSGAIYEQYFGPGTRLTVT.